This passage covers 13 T cell receptor beta chains from one sample sequenced in a study of preoperative IRX-2 immunotherapy in early breast cancer. The treatment: preoperative locoregional IRX-2 cytokine immunotherapy. TCRdb's table, derived via immunoSEQ multiplex PCR, lists solely in-frame clones and lacks some. The sample yields about 23,000 clones, roughly nine tenths seen once. The sequenced sample was tumor tissue, obtained after IRX-2 immunotherapy. The receptor source for this set is a human donor with breast cancer.

J is TRBJ2-7 and V is TRBV7-9, with 9 bases fitting TRBD1. The CDR3 loop spans 15 amino acids. The J segment lost 7 bases and the V segment lost 1 base, leaving 8 bases of the junction unmatched. The V gene's germline CDR1 is SEHNR and CDR2 FQNEAQ (reference sequence). The DNA of the CDR3 is TGTGCCAGCAGCTTAGAGGACAGGGGAATGGGGGAGCAGTACTTC. This sequence encodes CASSLEDRGMGEQYF.

CDR3 sequence: CASSYRSGNEKLFF. The DNA for the CDR3 is TGTGCCAGCAGTTACAGGTCGGGGAATGAAAAACTGTTTTTT. The J gene is TRBJ1-4, the V gene TRBV6-6, with unresolved D. The CDR3 contains 14 residues. The germline V and J ends were trimmed by 2 bases and 5 bases, with 9 bases remaining between them. Germline assignment: CDR1 MNHNY and CDR2 SVGAGI (reference sequence).

The gene calls are TRBV6-1 and TRBJ2-5; the D gene is possibly TRBD2 (6 bases). Looked up from germline, CDR1 is MNHNS and CDR2 is SASEGT. The V gene lost 0 bases and the J gene lost 2 bases, with 10 bases spanning the gap. This CDR3 comprises 15 residues. The CDR3 coding sequence is TGTGCCAGCAGTGAAGCTTCGGCGGGGCAAGAGACCCAGTACTTC. This gives the protein CASSEASAGQETQYF.

This sequence joins TRBV5-1 and TRBJ2-7; D may be TRBD2 (6 bases). V lost 0 bases and J lost 5, with 9 bases in between. Per germline, CDR1 SGHRS and CDR2 YFSETQ. This CDR3 has 13 amino acids. The CDR3 is CASSLEGEDEQYF. The CDR3 DNA reads TGCGCCAGCAGCTTGGAAGGGGAGGACGAGCAGTACTTC.

This clone has just one count. The chain carries TRBV9 and TRBJ2-5; D tentatively fits TRBD1 or TRBD2 (5 bases each). Germline V gene data show CDR1 as SGDLS and CDR2 as YYNGEE. The CDR3 length is 15 residues. V gave up 8 bases and J gave up 2 bases, with 19 bases separating them. The CDR3 region is CARTPGRRFQETQYF. DNA of the CDR3: TGTGCCAGAACCCCGGGACGGAGATTTCAAGAGACCCAGTACTTC.

The rearrangement links TRBV5-8 to TRBJ2-1; 9 nucleotides agree with TRBD1. The J segment lost 3 bases and the V segment lost 7 bases, leaving 11 bases of the junction unmatched. CDR1 SGHTS and CDR2 YDEGEE come from the germline V gene. This CDR3 is built from 16 residues. The CDR3 protein is CASPSAWDRDYNEQFF. In DNA form, the CDR3 reads TGTGCCAGCCCCAGCGCTTGGGACAGGGACTACAATGAGCAGTTCTTC.

The chain links TRBV5-8 to TRBJ2-7, with D possibly TRBD2 on 5 matching bases. With 0 bases removed from V and 3 bases from J, the gap between germline ends came to 7 bases. Germline CDR1 and CDR2: SGHTS and YDEGEE. The length of the CDR3 is 13 residues. For the CDR3, the DNA is TGTGCCAGCAGCTTGGAGGGAGACTACGAGCAGTACTTC. Encoded protein: CASSLEGDYEQYF.

The chain combines TRBV18 with TRBJ2-5; 12 bases agree with TRBD2. Germline V CDR1 and CDR2: KGHSH, LQKENI. V dropped 1 base and J dropped 2; count of bases not matched to a gene: 2. CDR3 size: 16 residues. CDR3 residues: CASSPLGLAGQETQYF. CDR3 sequence (DNA): TGTGCCAGCTCACCACTCGGACTAGCGGGACAAGAGACCCAGTACTTC.

V usage is TRBV6-1 and J usage is TRBJ2-7; 11 bases are shared with TRBD2. V trimming: 7 bases; J trimming: 5 bases; junction bases outside the gene matches: 10. The CDR3 is 15 amino acids. Per the germline V gene, CDR1 is MNHNS and CDR2 is SASEGT. The CDR3, as DNA: TGTGCCAGCAAATTTAGCGGGAGGGCCCTCAACGAGCAGTACTTC. It encodes CASKFSGRALNEQYF.

This clone came up a few times. The chain has TRBV27 and TRBJ1-5; D is perhaps TRBD1 (5 bases). V dropped 6 bases and J dropped 0 bases, with 12 bases sitting between them. The CDR3 runs 15 residues. Per germline, CDR1 MNHEY and CDR2 SMNVEV (reference sequence). The CDR3 sequence: CASRTAFYSNQPQHF. The CDR3 DNA follows: TGTGCCAGCAGGACAGCCTTTTATAGCAATCAGCCCCAGCATTTT.

The rearrangement uses TRBV28 and TRBJ2-7; 9 nucleotides line up with TRBD2. CDR1 MDHEN and CDR2 SYDVKM come from the germline V gene. The CDR3 totals 14 residues. The ends lost 8 bases at V and 4 bases at J; junction bases unmatched: 9. This chain's CDR3 is CASGTSSGTYEQYF. CDR3 in DNA: TGTGCCAGCGGGACTAGCTCCGGGACATACGAGCAGTACTTC.

The genes are TRBV6-5 and TRBJ2-7, with TRBD2 matching 13 bases. Germline V gene sequence: CDR1 MNHEY, CDR2 SVGAGI. J was trimmed by 4 bases and V by 4 bases; bases with no gene match: 1. The length of the CDR3 is 14 residues. The CDR3 loop reads CASSSGLAGYEQYF. The CDR3 DNA follows: TGTGCCAGCAGTTCGGGACTAGCGGGATACGAGCAGTACTTC.

The V and J genes are TRBV4-3 and TRBJ1-2; no clear D gene. Germline CDR1 and CDR2: LGHNA and YSLEER. V was clipped by 2 bases and J by 3 bases, with 10 bases between them. The CDR3 is 14 residues long. For the CDR3, the DNA is TGCGCCAGCAGCCAATCCCCGGCAGACTATGGCTACACCTTC. Its protein product is CASSQSPADYGYTF.